Shown below are 26 T cell receptor beta chains from a single sample sequenced in a study of T cell responses to AZD1222 COVID-19 vaccine. The data were produced by immunoSEQ multiplex PCR, yet TCRdb's version contains in-frame clones alone and is incomplete. The sample shows 95,000 to 100,000 clones, 70% to 85% of them seen only once. This specimen consisted of peripheral blood, obtained 28 days after the second AZD1222 dose. The receptors were sampled from an adult who received the AZD1222 COVID-19 vaccine.

The V and J genes are TRBV7-2 and TRBJ1-4; D is uncertain. The germline CDR1 and CDR2 sequences are SGHTA and FQGNSA. The ends were cut back, 5 bases at V and 5 bases at J, with 21 bases in the middle. The CDR3 sequence is 17 residues long. Here the CDR3 DNA reads TGTGCCAGCAGCGGAGCTGAGCCCGGCAGGTGGAATGAAAAACTGTTTTTT. Encoded protein: CASSGAEPGRWNEKLFF.

In regard to this clone: It is unclear where the CDR3 begins or ends on the DNA, so no DNA is shown, and the CDR3 is as TCRdb lists it. The chain has TRBV5-4 and TRBJ2-1. The germline V gene has CDR1 SGHNT and CDR2 YYREEE (reference sequence). Inclusive of both ends, the CDR3 amounts to 12 amino acids. The CDR3 protein is CASSFGPGEQFF.

In its sample, this clone was seen once. The rearrangement joins TRBV6-6 to TRBJ1-6; tentative D call: TRBD1 (5 bases). V lost 8 bases, J lost 9 bases, and 20 bases lay in between. CDR3 length equals 15 residues. The V gene's germline CDR1 is MNHNY and CDR2 SVGAGI (reference sequence). CDR3 nucleotide sequence: TGTGCCAGCCACCAACACCGACAGTTGGGTTCACCCCTCCACTTT. Translated: CASHQHRQLGSPLHF.

This clone was observed many times. V gene TRBV18 combines with J gene TRBJ2-7; D possibly corresponds to TRBD1 (5 bases). There are 14 residues in the CDR3. Germline loops: CDR1 KGHSH, CDR2 LQKENI. V was cut by 3 bases and J by 3 bases, with 12 bases left in between. The CDR3 sequence is CASSPDSSFYEQYF. The CDR3 bases are TGTGCCAGCTCACCCGACAGCAGCTTCTACGAGCAGTACTTC.

The chain is built from TRBV15 and TRBJ1-2; tentatively, D is TRBD1 (6 bases). Germline V gene sequence: CDR1 LNHNV, CDR2 YYDKDF (reference sequence). With 3 bases removed from V and 4 bases from J, the gap between germline ends came to 9 bases. The CDR3 covers 13 residues. The CDR3 loop reads CATSRDSVYGYTF. The CDR3 DNA is TGTGCCACCAGCAGGGACAGCGTCTATGGCTACACCTTC. Based on the CDR3 plus reference TRBV15 and TRBJ1-2, the full variable domain is DAMVIQNPRYQVTQFGKPVTLSCSQTLNHNVMYWYQQKSSQAPKLLFHYYDKDFNNEADTPDNFQSRRPNTSFCFLDIRSPGLGDTAMYLCATSRDSVYGYTFGSGTRLTVV.

This clone was seen just once. This chain uses TRBV2 with TRBJ1-1, with D possibly being TRBD1 (6 bases). This CDR3 contains 13 residues. Germline V gives CDR1 SNHLY, CDR2 FYNNEI. Trimming removed 8 bases from V and 4 bases from J, with 14 bases in between. The CDR3 spells CASPSVDSTEAFF. As DNA, the CDR3 is TGTGCCAGCCCGTCTGTGGACAGCACTGAAGCTTTCTTT.

The rearrangement uses TRBV19 and TRBJ2-1; 12 bases align to TRBD2. CDR1 LNHDA and CDR2 SQIVND come from the germline V gene (reference sequence). V shed 10 bases and J 12 bases; nucleotides not matched to a gene: 7. This CDR3 is 12 amino acids long. The CDR3 region is CAMRTSGIRQFF. CDR3 in DNA: TGTGCCATGAGGACTAGCGGGATTCGGCAGTTCTTC. The full variable domain, with the rest looked up from reference TRBV19 and TRBJ2-1, is DGGITQSPKYLFRKEGQNVTLSCEQNLNHDAMYWYRQDPGQGLRLIYYSQIVNDFQKGDIAEGYSVSREKKESFPLTVTSAQKNPTAFYLCAMRTSGIRQFFGPGTRLTVL.

This clone appeared a few times. The V gene is TRBV19, the J gene TRBJ1-5, with no clear D. Germline CDR1 LNHDA, CDR2 SQIVND (reference sequence). V was trimmed by 5 bases and J by 2 bases, leaving 7 bases between them. CDR3 length equals 13 residues. The CDR3 nucleotides are TGTGCCAGTAGTTTCGGGGGCAATCAGCCCCAGCATTTT. Its translation: CASSFGGNQPQHF.

In this sample, this clone turned up once. The chain joins TRBV7-8 to TRBJ2-1, with 10 bases aligning to TRBD2. Germline trimming cut 4 bases from V and 6 bases from J; bases unmatched to any gene: 15. Germline CDR1 and CDR2: SGHVS and FQNEAQ. The CDR3 sequence is 18 residues long. CDR3: CASSSLRALAGEGNEQFF. DNA for the CDR3: TGTGCCAGCAGCTCCCTCAGGGCGCTAGCGGGAGAGGGCAATGAGCAGTTCTTC.

This clone has more than one count but fewer than ten. The rearrangement links TRBV6-5 to TRBJ1-4, with no clear D. Trimming removed 0 bases at V and 7 bases at J, with 12 bases between. Germline CDR1 and CDR2: MNHEY and SVGAGI. The CDR3 spans 15 residues. CDR3 sequence reads: CASSYSIPRSEKLFF. The CDR3 bases are TGTGCCAGCAGTTACTCGATCCCCAGGAGTGAAAAACTGTTTTTT.

The gene calls are TRBV5-6 and TRBJ1-6; 11 nucleotides agree with TRBD1. The CDR3 length is 15 residues. With 4 bases clipped from V and 8 bases from J, the junction kept 5 bases outside the gene matches. The V gene's germline CDR1 is SGHDT and CDR2 YYEEEE. CDR3: CASSLGTGGYSPLHF. The CDR3 nucleotides are TGTGCCAGCAGCCTAGGGACAGGGGGGTATTCACCCCTCCACTTT.

The V call is TRBV25-1, the J call TRBJ2-2; D not resolved. The length of the CDR3 is 16 residues. The ends were cut back, 4 bases at V and 3 bases at J, with 15 bases in the middle. Germline CDR1 reads MGHDK; CDR2 reads SYGVNS. Here the CDR3 DNA reads TGTGCCAGCAGTGGAGACTTTCCCGATTACACCGGGGAGCTGTTTTTT. Translation gives CASSGDFPDYTGELFF.

This clone was seen just once. The chain couples TRBV11-1 to TRBJ2-3; D call uncertain. Germline values: CDR1 SGHAT, CDR2 FQDESV (reference sequence). CDR3 length: 14 amino acids. The germline V and J ends were trimmed by 5 bases and 2 bases, with 11 bases remaining between them. The CDR3 bases are TGTGCCAGCAGCCCCGCGAGCGCCACAGATACGCAGTATTTT. This sequence encodes CASSPASATDTQYF.

The chain links TRBV18 to TRBJ2-1; TRBD1 matches at 10 bases. The CDR3 covers 14 residues. Looked up from germline, CDR1 is KGHSH and CDR2 is LQKENI. With 3 bases clipped from V and 9 bases from J, the junction kept 5 bases outside the gene matches. For the CDR3, the DNA is TGTGCCAGCTCACCGGGACAGGGGATTCCTGAGCAGTTCTTC. Translated, it gives CASSPGQGIPEQFF.

The gene calls are TRBV25-1 and TRBJ1-4; D is uncertain. The germline V and J ends were trimmed by 7 bases and 0 bases, with 12 bases remaining between them. Per germline, CDR1 MGHDK and CDR2 SYGVNS. CDR3 size: 15 residues. DNA of the CDR3: TGTGCCAGCAACGGGCTAGGGCCAACTAATGAAAAACTGTTTTTT. This sequence encodes CASNGLGPTNEKLFF. Complete variable domain (other parts from reference TRBV25-1 and TRBJ1-4): EADIYQTPRYLVIGTGKKITLECSQTMGHDKMYWYQQDPGMELHLIHYSYGVNSTEKGDLSSESTVSRIRTEHFPLTLESARPSHTSQYLCASNGLGPTNEKLFFGSGTQLSVL.

The chain joins TRBV6-5 to TRBJ1-4; D call uncertain. V lost 3 bases to trimming and J lost 5 bases, with 13 bases between them. The CDR3 extends over 15 amino acids. Per the germline V gene, CDR1 is MNHEY and CDR2 is SVGAGI. In nucleotides, the CDR3 is TGTGCCAGCAGTTATCAGTGGGCTGGCAATGAAAAACTGTTTTTT. Its protein is CASSYQWAGNEKLFF.

This clone was seen a single time. The chain employs TRBV7-2 and TRBJ2-2; TRBD2 aligns across 11 bases. The V segment lost 4 bases and the J segment 4 bases; nucleotides outside the gene matches: 8. CDR1 and CDR2 (germline): SGHTA, FQGNSA. This CDR3 has 17 amino acids. The CDR3: CASSSPTSGAGTGELFF. DNA for the CDR3: TGTGCCAGCAGCTCTCCGACTAGCGGGGCGGGCACCGGGGAGCTGTTTTTT.

This clone was picked up a small number of times. The V and J genes are TRBV18 and TRBJ2-7; 10 positions match TRBD1. Per the germline V gene, CDR1 is KGHSH and CDR2 is LQKENI. J lost 5 bases, V lost 2 bases, and 6 bases had no gene match. The CDR3 contains 15 residues. The CDR3, as DNA: TGTGCCAGCTCACCAGGGACAGGGGTTTCCGACGAGCAGTACTTC. Protein product: CASSPGTGVSDEQYF.

J is TRBJ1-2 and V is TRBV5-4; a possible D gene is TRBD1 (6 bases). The length of the CDR3 is 13 residues. V was pared by 5 bases and J by 7 bases, with 15 bases between. Germline V gives CDR1 SGHNT, CDR2 YYREEE (reference sequence). CDR3 sequence reads: CASSSQGSGGYTF. The CDR3 DNA reads TGTGCCAGCAGTTCACAGGGTAGTGGTGGCTACACCTTC.

This rearrangement joins TRBV7-2 to TRBJ2-7; D is tentatively TRBD1 or TRBD2 (5 bases each). Germline-derived CDR1 and CDR2 are SGHTA and FQGNSA. V lost 0 bases and J 0 bases, leaving 9 bases between the germline ends. The CDR3 is made up of 15 amino acids. The CDR3 sequence: CASSLARESSYEQYF. CDR3 DNA: TGTGCCAGCAGCTTAGCCAGGGAGAGCTCCTACGAGCAGTACTTC.

This clone was seen a handful of times. The V call is TRBV7-2, the J call TRBJ1-5; 8 bases agree with TRBD1. After removal of 11 bases from V and 7 bases from J, the junction contained 10 bases not matched to a gene. CDR3 length equals 13 residues. Germline V gene data show CDR1 as SGHTA and CDR2 as FQGNSA. Here the CDR3 DNA reads TGTGCCGTTGGACAGGGCTTTCGGCAGCCCCAGCATTTT. It encodes CAVGQGFRQPQHF.

In its sample, this clone was seen a few times. The chain recombines TRBV7-2 with TRBJ2-1, with D possibly matching TRBD2 (5 bases). Germline V gives CDR1 SGHTA, CDR2 FQGNSA. The V end was cut by 2 bases, the J end by 1 base, with 9 bases between. This CDR3 is 15 amino acids long. CDR3 in amino acids: CASSLLGVSYNEQFF. The CDR3 DNA reads TGTGCCAGCAGCTTACTCGGGGTATCCTACAATGAGCAGTTCTTC.

The chain recombines TRBV6-5 with TRBJ2-3, with D maybe TRBD2 (5 bases). V was clipped by 3 bases and J by 7 bases, with 17 bases between them. The germline V gene encodes CDR1 MNHEY and CDR2 SVGAGI. The CDR3 covers 15 residues. In DNA, the CDR3 is TGTGCCAGCAGTTATTCCGCCGTCGGGGTTTATACGCAGTATTTT. Amino acids: CASSYSAVGVYTQYF.

The V and J genes are TRBV24-1 and TRBJ2-1, with D unresolved. The CDR3 length is 13 residues. V dropped 1 base and J dropped 6 bases, with 6 bases sitting between them. Germline V gene data show CDR1 as KGHDR and CDR2 as SFDVKD. The CDR3 protein is CATSDFPSNEQFF. CDR3 DNA: TGTGCCACCAGTGATTTTCCGAGCAATGAGCAGTTCTTC.

This chain connects TRBV2 to TRBJ1-2; D is unresolved. V was shortened by 4 bases and J by 14 bases, with 14 bases between the two germline ends. CDR1 is SNHLY, CDR2 FYNNEI, per germline. This CDR3 has 11 residues. The CDR3 bases are TGTGCCAGCAGTGCTTGGGTCCTTGGGACCTTC. Translated: CASSAWVLGTF.

This clone was seen only a few times. The chain combines TRBV12-5 with TRBJ2-7, with D possibly TRBD2 on 6 matching bases. This CDR3 contains 13 residues. Germline lookup yields CDR1 LGHNT and CDR2 FRNRAP. The ends were cut back, 7 bases at V and 4 bases at J, with 14 bases in the middle. DNA for the CDR3: TGTGCTAGTGCCGCGGGACGGAGGTACGAGCAGTACTTC. This gives the protein CASAAGRRYEQYF. Full variable domain (outside the CDR3, taken from reference TRBV12-5 and TRBJ2-7): DARVTQTPRHKVTEMGQEVTMRCQPILGHNTVFWYRQTMMQGLELLAYFRNRAPLDDSGMPKDRFSAEMPDATLATLKIQPSEPRDSAVYFCASAAGRRYEQYFGPGTRLTVT.